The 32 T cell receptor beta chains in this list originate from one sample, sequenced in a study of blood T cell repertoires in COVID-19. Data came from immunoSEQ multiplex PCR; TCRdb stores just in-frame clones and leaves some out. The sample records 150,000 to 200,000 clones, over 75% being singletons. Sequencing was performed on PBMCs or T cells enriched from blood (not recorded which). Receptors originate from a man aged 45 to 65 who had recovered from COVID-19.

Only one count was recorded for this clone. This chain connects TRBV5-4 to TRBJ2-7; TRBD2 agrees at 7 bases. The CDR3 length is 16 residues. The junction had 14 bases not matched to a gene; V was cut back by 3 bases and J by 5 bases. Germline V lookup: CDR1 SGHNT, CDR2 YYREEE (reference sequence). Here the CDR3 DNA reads TGTGCCAGCAGCTACAGACTAGCAGGGCGTAGGGACGAGCAGTACTTC. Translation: CASSYRLAGRRDEQYF. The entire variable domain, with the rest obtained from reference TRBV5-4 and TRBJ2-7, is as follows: ETGVTQSPTHLIKTRGQQVTLRCSSQSGHNTVSWYQQALGQGPQFIFQYYREEENGRGNFPPRFSGLQFPNYSSELNVNALELDDSALYLCASSYRLAGRRDEQYFGPGTRLTVT.

CDR3 loop: CASSLRGSRHEQYF. In DNA form, the CDR3 reads TGTGCCAGCAGTTTACGAGGGAGTCGGCACGAGCAGTACTTC. The V and J genes are TRBV28 and TRBJ2-7; a possible D gene is TRBD2 (5 bases). The V gene lost 2 bases and the J gene lost 5 bases, with 13 bases spanning the gap. Germline CDR1 and CDR2: MDHEN and SYDVKM. This CDR3 comprises 14 residues.

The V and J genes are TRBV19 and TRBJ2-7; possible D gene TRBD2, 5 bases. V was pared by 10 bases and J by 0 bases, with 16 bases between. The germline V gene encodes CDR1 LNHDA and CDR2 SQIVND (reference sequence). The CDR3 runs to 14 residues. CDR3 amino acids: CATSPTGISYEQYF. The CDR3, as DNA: TGTGCCACTAGCCCCACGGGGATCTCCTACGAGCAGTACTTC.

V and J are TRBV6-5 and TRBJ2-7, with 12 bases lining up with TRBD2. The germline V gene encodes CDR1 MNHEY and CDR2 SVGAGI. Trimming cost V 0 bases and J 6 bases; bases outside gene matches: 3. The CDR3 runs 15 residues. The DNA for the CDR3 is TGTGCCAGCAGTTACTCGACTAGCGGGAGCAGCGAGCAGTACTTC. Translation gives CASSYSTSGSSEQYF.

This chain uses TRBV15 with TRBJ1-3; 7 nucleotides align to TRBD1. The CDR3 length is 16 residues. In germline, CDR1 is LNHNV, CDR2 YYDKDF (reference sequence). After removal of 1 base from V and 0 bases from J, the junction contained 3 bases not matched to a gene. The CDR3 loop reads CATSRGSGGSGNTIYF. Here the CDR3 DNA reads TGTGCCACCAGCAGAGGATCAGGGGGCTCTGGAAACACCATATATTTT.

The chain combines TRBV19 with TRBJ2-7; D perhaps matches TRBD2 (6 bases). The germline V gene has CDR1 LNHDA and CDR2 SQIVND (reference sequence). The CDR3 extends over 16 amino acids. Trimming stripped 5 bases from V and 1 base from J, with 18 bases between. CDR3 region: CASSRGPLDYSYEQYF. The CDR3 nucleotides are TGTGCCAGTAGTCGCGGCCCCCTGGACTATTCCTACGAGCAGTACTTC.

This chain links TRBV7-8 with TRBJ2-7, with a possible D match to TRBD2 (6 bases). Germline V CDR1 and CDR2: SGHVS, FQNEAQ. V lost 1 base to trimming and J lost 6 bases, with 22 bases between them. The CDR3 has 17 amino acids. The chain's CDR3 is CASSLDGQGGILGEQYF. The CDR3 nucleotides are TGTGCCAGCAGCTTAGACGGTCAAGGCGGGATACTTGGCGAGCAGTACTTC.

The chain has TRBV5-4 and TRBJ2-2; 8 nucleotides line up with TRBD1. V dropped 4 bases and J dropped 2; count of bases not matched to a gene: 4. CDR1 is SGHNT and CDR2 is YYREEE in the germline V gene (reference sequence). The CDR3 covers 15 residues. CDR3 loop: CASSLDRDNTGELFF. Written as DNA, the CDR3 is TGTGCCAGCAGCCTGGACAGGGATAACACCGGGGAGCTGTTTTTT.

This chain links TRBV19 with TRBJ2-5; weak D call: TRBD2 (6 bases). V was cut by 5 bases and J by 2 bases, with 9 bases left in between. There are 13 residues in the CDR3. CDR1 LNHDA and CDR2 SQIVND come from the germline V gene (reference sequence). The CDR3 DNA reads TGTGCCAGTAGTCGGGGGAGACAAGAGACCCAGTACTTC. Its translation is CASSRGRQETQYF.

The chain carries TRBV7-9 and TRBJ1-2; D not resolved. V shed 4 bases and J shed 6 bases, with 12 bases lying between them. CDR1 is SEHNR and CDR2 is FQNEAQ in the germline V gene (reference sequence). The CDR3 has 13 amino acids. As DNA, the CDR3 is TGTGCCAGCAGCTACCCCCGAGGTGATGGCTACACCTTC. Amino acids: CASSYPRGDGYTF.

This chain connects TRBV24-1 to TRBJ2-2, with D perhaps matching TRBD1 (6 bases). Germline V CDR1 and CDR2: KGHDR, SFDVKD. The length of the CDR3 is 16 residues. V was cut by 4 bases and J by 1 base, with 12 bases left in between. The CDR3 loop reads CATSDQDRLNTGELFF. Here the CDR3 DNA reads TGTGCCACCAGTGACCAAGACAGGCTGAACACCGGGGAGCTGTTTTTT.

The CDR3 spells CASRAGTTDTQYF. Written as DNA, the CDR3 is TGTGCCAGTAGAGCGGGCACCACAGATACGCAGTATTTT. The chain couples TRBV19 to TRBJ2-3, with D perhaps matching TRBD2 (6 bases). This CDR3 region has 13 residues. The ends were cut back, 6 bases at V and 2 bases at J, with 9 bases in the middle. The germline V gene has CDR1 LNHDA and CDR2 SQIVND (reference sequence).

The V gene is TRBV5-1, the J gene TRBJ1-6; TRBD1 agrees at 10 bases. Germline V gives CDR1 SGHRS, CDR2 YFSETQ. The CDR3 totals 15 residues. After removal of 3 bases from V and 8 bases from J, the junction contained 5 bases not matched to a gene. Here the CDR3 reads CASSSIGTGDSPLHF. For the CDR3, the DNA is TGCGCCAGCAGCTCCATCGGGACAGGGGATTCACCCCTCCACTTT.

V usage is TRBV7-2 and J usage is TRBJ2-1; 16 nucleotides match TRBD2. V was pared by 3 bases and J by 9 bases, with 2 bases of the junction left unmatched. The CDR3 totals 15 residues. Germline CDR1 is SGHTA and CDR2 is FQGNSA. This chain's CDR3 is CASSFGTSGGAEQFF. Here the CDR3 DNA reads TGTGCCAGCAGCTTCGGGACTAGCGGGGGGGCTGAGCAGTTCTTC.

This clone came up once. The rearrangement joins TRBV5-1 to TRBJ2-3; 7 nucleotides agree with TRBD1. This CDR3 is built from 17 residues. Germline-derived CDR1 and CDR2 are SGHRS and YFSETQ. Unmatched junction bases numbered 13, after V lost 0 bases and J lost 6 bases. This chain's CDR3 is CASSLDRGGSPRDTQYF. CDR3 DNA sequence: TGCGCCAGCAGCTTGGACAGGGGTGGCTCTCCCCGGGATACGCAGTATTTT.

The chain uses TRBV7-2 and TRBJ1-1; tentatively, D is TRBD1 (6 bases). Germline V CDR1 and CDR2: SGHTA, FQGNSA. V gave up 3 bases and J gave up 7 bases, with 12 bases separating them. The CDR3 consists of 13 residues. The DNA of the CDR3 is TGTGCCAGCAGCTTTTCGGGAGGGGGTGAAGCTTTCTTT. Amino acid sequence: CASSFSGGGEAFF.

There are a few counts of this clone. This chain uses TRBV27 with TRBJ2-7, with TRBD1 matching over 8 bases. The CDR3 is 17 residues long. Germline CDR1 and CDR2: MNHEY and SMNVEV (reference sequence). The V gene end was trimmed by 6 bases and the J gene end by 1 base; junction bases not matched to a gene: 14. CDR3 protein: CASRPLGQGERSYEQYF. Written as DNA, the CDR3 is TGTGCCAGCAGGCCTCTTGGACAGGGAGAGAGGTCCTACGAGCAGTACTTC.

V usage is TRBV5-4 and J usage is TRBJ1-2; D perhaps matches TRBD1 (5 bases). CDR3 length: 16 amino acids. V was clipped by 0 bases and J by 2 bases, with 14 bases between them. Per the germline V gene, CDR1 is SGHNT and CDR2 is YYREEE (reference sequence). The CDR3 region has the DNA TGTGCCAGCAGCTTGGGATCGCCGGGGGAGAACTATGGCTACACCTTC. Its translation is CASSLGSPGENYGYTF.

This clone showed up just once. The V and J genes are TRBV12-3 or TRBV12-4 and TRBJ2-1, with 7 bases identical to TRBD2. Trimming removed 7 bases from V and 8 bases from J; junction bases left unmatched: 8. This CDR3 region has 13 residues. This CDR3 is CASTLGGYDEQFF. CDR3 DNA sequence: TGTGCCAGCACCCTCGGGGGGTACGATGAGCAGTTCTTC.

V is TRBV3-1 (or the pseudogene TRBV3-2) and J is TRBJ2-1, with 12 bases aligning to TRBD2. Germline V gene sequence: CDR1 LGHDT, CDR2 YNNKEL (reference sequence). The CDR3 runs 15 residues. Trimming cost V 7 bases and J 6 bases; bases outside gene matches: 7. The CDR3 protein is CASTPLAGGSNEQFF. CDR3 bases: TGTGCCAGCACCCCACTAGCGGGAGGTTCCAATGAGCAGTTCTTC.

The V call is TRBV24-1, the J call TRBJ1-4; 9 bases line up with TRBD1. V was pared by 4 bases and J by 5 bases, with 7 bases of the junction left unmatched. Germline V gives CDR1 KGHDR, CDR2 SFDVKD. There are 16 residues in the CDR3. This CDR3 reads CATSDPGTGQNEKLFF. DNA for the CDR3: TGTGCCACCAGTGACCCCGGGACAGGGCAAAATGAAAAACTGTTTTTT.

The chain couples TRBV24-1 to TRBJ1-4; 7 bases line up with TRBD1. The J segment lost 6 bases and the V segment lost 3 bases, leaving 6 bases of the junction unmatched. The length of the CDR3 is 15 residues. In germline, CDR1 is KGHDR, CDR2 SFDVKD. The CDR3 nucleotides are TGTGCCACCAGTGATGCATTGACAGGGCATGAAAAACTGTTTTTT. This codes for CATSDALTGHEKLFF.

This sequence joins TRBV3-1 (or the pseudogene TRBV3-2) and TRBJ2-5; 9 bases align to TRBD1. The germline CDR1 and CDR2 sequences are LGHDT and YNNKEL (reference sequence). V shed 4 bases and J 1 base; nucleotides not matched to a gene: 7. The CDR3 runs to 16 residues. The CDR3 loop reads CASSPPGQGTQETQYF. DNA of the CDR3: TGTGCCAGCAGCCCCCCGGGACAGGGAACCCAAGAGACCCAGTACTTC.

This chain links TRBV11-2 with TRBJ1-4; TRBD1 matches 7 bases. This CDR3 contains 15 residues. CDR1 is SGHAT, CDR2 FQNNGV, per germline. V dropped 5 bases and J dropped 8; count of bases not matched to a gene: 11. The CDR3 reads CASSPGTVRREKLFF. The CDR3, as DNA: TGTGCCAGCAGCCCTGGGACAGTGCGCCGCGAAAAACTGTTTTTT.

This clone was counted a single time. The CDR3 loop reads CASSTERDRVHEQYF. The CDR3 DNA reads TGTGCCAGCTCTACAGAAAGGGACAGGGTGCACGAGCAGTACTTC. The chain joins TRBV18 to TRBJ2-7; 9 bases align to TRBD1. The germline gives CDR1 KGHSH, CDR2 LQKENI. V trimming: 6 bases; J trimming: 5 bases; junction bases outside the gene matches: 11. This CDR3 has 15 residues.

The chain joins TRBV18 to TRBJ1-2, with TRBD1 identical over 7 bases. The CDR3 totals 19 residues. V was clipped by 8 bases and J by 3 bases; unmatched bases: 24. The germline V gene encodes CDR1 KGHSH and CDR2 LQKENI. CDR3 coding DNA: TGTGCCAGCCGAGGGCAGTGGAACATTGTGGGGACAGTCTACTATGGCTACACCTTC. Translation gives CASRGQWNIVGTVYYGYTF.

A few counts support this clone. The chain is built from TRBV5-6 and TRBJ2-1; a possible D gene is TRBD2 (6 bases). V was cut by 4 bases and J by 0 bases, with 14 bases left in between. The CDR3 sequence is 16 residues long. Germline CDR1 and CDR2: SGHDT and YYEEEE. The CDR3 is CASSLQGGSSYNEQFF. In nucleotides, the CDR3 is TGTGCCAGCAGCCTCCAAGGAGGGAGCTCCTACAATGAGCAGTTCTTC.

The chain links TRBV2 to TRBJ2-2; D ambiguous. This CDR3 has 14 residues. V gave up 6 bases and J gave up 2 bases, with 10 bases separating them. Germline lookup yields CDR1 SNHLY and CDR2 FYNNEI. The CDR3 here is CASRASRNTGELFF. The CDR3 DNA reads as TGTGCCAGCAGGGCCTCACGTAACACCGGGGAGCTGTTTTTT.

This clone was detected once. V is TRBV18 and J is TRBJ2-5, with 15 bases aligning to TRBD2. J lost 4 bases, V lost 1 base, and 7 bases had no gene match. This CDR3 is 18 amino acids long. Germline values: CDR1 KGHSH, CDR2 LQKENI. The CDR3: CASSPLRTSGGAVETQYF. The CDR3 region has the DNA TGTGCCAGCTCACCACTCAGGACTAGCGGGGGGGCCGTAGAGACCCAGTACTTC. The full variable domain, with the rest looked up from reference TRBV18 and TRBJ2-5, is NAGVMQNPRHLVRRRGQEARLRCSPMKGHSHVYWYRQLPEEGLKFMVYLQKENIIDESGMPKERFSAEFPKEGPSILRIQQVVRGDSAAYFCASSPLRTSGGAVETQYFGPGTRLLVL.

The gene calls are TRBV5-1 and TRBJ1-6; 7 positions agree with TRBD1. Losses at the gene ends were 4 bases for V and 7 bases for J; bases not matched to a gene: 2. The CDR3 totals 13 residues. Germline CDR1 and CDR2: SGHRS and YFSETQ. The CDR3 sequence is CASSGDRNSPLHF. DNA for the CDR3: TGCGCCAGCAGCGGGGACAGAAATTCACCCCTCCACTTT.

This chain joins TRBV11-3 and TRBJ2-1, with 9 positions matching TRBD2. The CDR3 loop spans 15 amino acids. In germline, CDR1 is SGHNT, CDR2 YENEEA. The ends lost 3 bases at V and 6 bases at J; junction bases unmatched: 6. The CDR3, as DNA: TGTGCCAGCAGCTTCACTAGCGGGCCAAGCAATGAGCAGTTCTTC. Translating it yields CASSFTSGPSNEQFF.

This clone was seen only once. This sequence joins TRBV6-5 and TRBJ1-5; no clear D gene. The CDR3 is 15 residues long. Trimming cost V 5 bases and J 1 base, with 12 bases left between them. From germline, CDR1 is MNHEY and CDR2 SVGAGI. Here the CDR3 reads CASSKSGGSNQPQHF. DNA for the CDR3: TGTGCCAGCAGTAAGTCCGGAGGCAGCAATCAGCCCCAGCATTTT.